The following is a TCR beta chain sequence with its context. The clone's antigen remains unknown. No much larger clone is present one base from it, and per-base qualities are unavailable. High-throughput TCRbeta CDR3 sequencing of frozen genomic DNA was performed by immunoSEQ, with PCR amplification, mapping, bias correction and internal controls included. The original pipeline was this. Only productive rearrangements were retained, with each unique TCRbeta sequence defined by its CDR3 nucleotide sequence together with its V and J gene. For classification of a sequence as donor-reactive, at least 5-fold expansion in CFSE-low cells relative to unstimulated pre-transplant cells and a frequency of at least 0.01% were required. Per-subject minimum frequency thresholds, based on the lowest-template unstimulated sample, ensured at least 90% detection power. Repertoire turnover was measured by Jensen-Shannon divergence between the top 1000 TCRbeta sequences post- and pre-transplant. Changes in detection of donor-reactive sequences were tested with two-sided Fisher's exact tests. TCRdb took this table from immuneACCESS and kept in-frame rearrangements with V and J called. Such tables lack part of the clones; where checked against another copy, unresolved V genes explain under half of the gap, and the rest is unexplained. That table furnishes V, J and clone size, whereas the DNA furnished D and trimming. Present in this sample are some 45,000 clones, around 84% of which were seen just once. Jointly, the top ten make up more than 2% of the sample.

The CDR3 has 14 amino acids, counting the end cysteine and phenylalanine. Of all the DNA, just the CDR3 is kept, 42 bases in frame from base 1. V sheds 1 base and J sheds 10 bases, leaving 15 bases between their ends. The germline V gene supplies CDR1 SGHDT and CDR2 YYEEEE. Unstimulated PBMCs, after thawing, were stained for CD3, CD4 and CD8 and then FACS-sorted into CD3+CD4+ and CD3+CD8+ populations. Each of the 8 studied subjects was randomized to immunosuppression withdrawal. Genomic DNA was isolated with the Qiagen DNeasy Blood and Tissue Kit. This specimen belongs to a study of T cell clones after liver transplantation (dated by TCRdb to the late 2010s). For the wider study: Samples were obtained from ITN030ST, a randomized trial in which withdrawal of immunosuppression was attempted within 2 years of liver transplantation. Donor-reactive T cell clones were identified by TCRbeta sequencing after a pre-transplant mixed lymphocyte reaction and then tracked in post-transplant blood. Third party-reactive TCRbeta sequences from pre-transplant MLRs were also identified as an antigen-independent comparator for donor-reactive sequences. Of the eight recipients, a few were HCV-positive, while the remaining recipients had been transplanted for non-autoimmune, non-viral indications. No induction therapy was given to the subjects, and standard immunosuppression was administered until randomization at 12-24 months post-transplant. Tolerance meant complete immunosuppression withdrawal for at least one year without liver enzymes rising beyond twice the upper limit of normal. Blood samples were collected pre-transplant, pre-randomization before withdrawal, and post-randomization after either complete withdrawal or failed withdrawal. The study cohort included 8 liver transplant recipients, of whom 3 were classified as tolerant and 5 as non-tolerant.

Study-wide findings and limitations: The decline in donor-reactive sequences exceeded the decline in third party-reactive sequences, suggesting partial antigen-specific deletion that was unrelated to withdrawal success. In most of the 8 subjects, regardless of tolerance or HCV status, circulating donor-reactive CD4 TCRbeta sequences dropped significantly post-transplant. Since no allograft tissue specimens were available, donor-reactive T cells may have migrated into the graft instead of being deleted. Low numbers of available donor cells limited the measurable donor-reactive repertoire in two subjects. When repertoire turnover was accounted for, significantly reduced detection of donor-reactive sequences was found in 7 of 8 subjects for CD4 and in 8 of 8 subjects for CD8. The conclusions were considered preliminary, being limited by small, heterogeneous patient numbers and non-standardized post-transplant time points.

The sample here was CD4+ T cells from blood, taken 24 months after liver transplant. This receptor chain uses TRBV5-6 and TRBJ2-1, with TRBD2 as a weak D call on 7 bases. This clonotype originated in a human patient who received a liver transplant. Because of the transplant, the T cells may be the graft donor's rather than the patient's own. The DNA is TGTGCCAGCAGCTTGAGGGGGGGCAGGGCCGAGCAGTTCTTC. This codes for CASSLRGGRAEQFF.